This section outlines one T cell receptor beta chain sequence together with its context. Its target is unknown. After 5'RACE with constant-segment primers, TCR alpha and TCR beta cDNA libraries carrying sample barcodes and UMIs were obtained. Via MiXCR, TCRdb re-called the 5' RACE reads, giving one row per CDR3 protein. Of about 130,000 distinct CDR3 sequences listed, approximately 25% are singletons. The data stem from a study of T-cell memory formation after mild COVID-19. Notes on the study in general: Confirmation was lacking for SARS-CoV-2 specificity of second-wave clones that peaked on day 37. Shrinking CD4+ clones resided mostly in CM and EM, and CD8+ ones in EMRA.

The CDR3 runs to 17 residues. CDR1 is SEHNR, CDR2 FQNEAQ, per germline (reference sequence). The ends were cut back, 6 bases at V and 1 base at J, with 21 bases in the middle. This TCR was recovered from an adult woman who had mild COVID-19 (a few samples of this study predate the infection). Cell type and time point are not known. The chain recombines TRBV7-9 with TRBJ1-1; maybe TRBD1 (5 bases). The sample comprised PBMCs or a T cell subset sorted from them (not recorded which). CDR3 loop: CASSYPNSGLSNTEAFF. The DNA of the CDR3 is TGTGCCAGCAGTTATCCGAACTCGGGACTTTCGAACACTGAAGCTTTCTTT.